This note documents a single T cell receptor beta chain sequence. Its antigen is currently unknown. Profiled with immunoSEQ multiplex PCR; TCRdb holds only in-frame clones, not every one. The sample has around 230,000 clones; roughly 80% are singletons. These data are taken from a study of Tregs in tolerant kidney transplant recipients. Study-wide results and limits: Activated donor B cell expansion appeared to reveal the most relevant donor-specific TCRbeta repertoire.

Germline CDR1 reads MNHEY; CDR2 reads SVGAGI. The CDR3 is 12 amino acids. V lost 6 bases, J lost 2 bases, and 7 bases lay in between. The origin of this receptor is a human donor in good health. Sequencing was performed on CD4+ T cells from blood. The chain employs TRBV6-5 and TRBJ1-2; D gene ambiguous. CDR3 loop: CASSYTNYGYTF. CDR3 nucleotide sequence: TGTGCCAGCAGCTACACCAACTATGGCTACACCTTC.